The T cell receptor beta chain under discussion was sequenced for a study of vaccination and CD4 T cells after COVID-19. Study summary: Overlapping peptides covering the spike proteins of SARS-CoV-2, HCoV-NL63, HCoV-OC43 and HCoV-229E were added to stimulate cells.

Treatment: roughly 10-day PBMC culture with coronavirus spike peptide pools or control peptides (ViraFEST assay). Antigen-specific T cell expansion with peptide pools preceded TCR sequencing in the ViraFEST approach. Every positive PCR date fell between March and December 2020, earlier than the US Alpha, Beta and Delta variants. For this clonotype: What it binds is not known.

The germline CDR1 and CDR2 sequences are KGHDR and SFDVKD. V shed 4 bases and J 0 bases; nucleotides not matched to a gene: 1. This CDR3 comprises 15 residues. Notes on the study in general: Median numbers of SARS-CoV-2-reactive clonotypes increased from 21 to 38 (not a significant change).

Sequence data for DNA of cultured CD4+ T cells were generated by the Oncomine TCR Beta short-read assay. From the PCR reads, TCRdb called clonotypes with MiXCR, one entry per CDR3 protein. The sample consists of roughly 19,000 distinct CDR3 sequences, around 50% of them appearing once. This clonotype originated in a human donor who had recovered from COVID-19. Sample: CD4+ T cells from blood, cultured in vitro, taken before SARS-CoV-2 vaccination. The J gene is TRBJ2-1, the V gene TRBV24-1, with 8 positions matching TRBD2. CDR3 residues: CATSDSGSSYNEQFF. For the CDR3, the DNA is TGTGCCACCAGTGACAGCGGGAGCTCCTACAATGAGCAGTTCTTC.